These T cell receptor beta chains were read from a single sample in a study of T cells in Graves' hyperthyroidism and ophthalmopathy. Using its own MiXCR run on the multiplex PCR reads, TCRdb lists one record per CDR3 protein. The data show nearly 750,000 distinct CDR3 sequences, roughly 32% seen once. The sample taken for sequencing was blood. Source of these receptors: a woman between 35 and 50 years old with Graves' hyperthyroidism. CDR3s include the opening cysteine and the closing phenylalanine or tryptophan. Each record gives: J gene, clone size, V gene, CDR3 protein. Size is stated for part of the rows, as once, few or many counts, or as a class when the clone is expanded.

J gene: TRBJ1-5; clone size: .; V gene: TRBV12-3/TRBV12-4; CDR3 protein: CASSLGSGGVNQPQHF
J gene: TRBJ2-5; clone size: .; V gene: TRBV2; CDR3 protein: CASSFDGVFLKTQYF
J gene: TRBJ1-2; clone size: many; V gene: TRBV7-8; CDR3 protein: CASAWGAYGYTF
J gene: TRBJ2-5; clone size: .; V gene: TRBV6-2/TRBV6-3; CDR3 protein: CASSFRRDTSWEETQYF
J gene: TRBJ2-7; clone size: .; V gene: TRBV10-3; CDR3 protein: CAIRQGDEQYF
J gene: TRBJ2-7; clone size: .; V gene: TRBV6-6; CDR3 protein: CASSPPAGYPYEQYF
J gene: TRBJ1-3; clone size: .; V gene: TRBV10-3; CDR3 protein: CAISGGRTNTTYF
J gene: TRBJ1-1; clone size: few; V gene: TRBV6-5; CDR3 protein: CASSPGQGIGNTEAFF
J gene: TRBJ2-5; clone size: few; V gene: TRBV12-5; CDR3 protein: CASGLVVAGGQVDQYF
J gene: TRBJ2-5; clone size: .; V gene: TRBV19; CDR3 protein: CASRDTGLGETQYF